The clone carrying this TCR beta chain came up a few times. This sample is drawn from a study of blood T cell repertoires in COVID-19. Study-level information: From the United States, Italy and Spain came samples of acute and convalescent COVID-19. From T cells, B-cell-depleted T cells, or PBMCs came the material, which was cDNA or gDNA.

Original data processing: Reference gene primers were amplified, and this amplification served to estimate nucleated cell counts. Generated by immunoSEQ multiplex PCR, the TCRdb table keeps only in-frame clones and is missing some. V and J calls and clone size are as listed in that table; D and trimming were resolved from the DNA. Here the sample spans approximately 72,000 clones, more than 80% being singletons. The source material was peripheral blood. This receptor was obtained from a woman aged 80 or over with active or convalescent COVID-19.

The CDR3 nucleotides are TGTGCCAGCAGTTATCGGGGGGGGAAAGCTTTCTTT. Its translation: CASSYRGGKAFF. The chain links TRBV6-5 to TRBJ1-1; D is possibly TRBD1 (5 bases). The CDR3 is made up of 12 amino acids. V was pared by 3 bases and J by 9 bases, with 11 bases between. Germline V gene lookup returns CDR1 MNHEY and CDR2 SVGAGI.